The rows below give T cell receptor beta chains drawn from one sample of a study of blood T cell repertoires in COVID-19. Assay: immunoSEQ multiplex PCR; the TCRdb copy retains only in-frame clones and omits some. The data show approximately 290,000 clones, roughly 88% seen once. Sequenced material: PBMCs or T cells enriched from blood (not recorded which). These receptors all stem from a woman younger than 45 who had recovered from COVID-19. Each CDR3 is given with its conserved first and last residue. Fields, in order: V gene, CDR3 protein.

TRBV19 CASSIRRRNEKLFF
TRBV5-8 CASSTPRGEPQHF
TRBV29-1 CSANPGGNTGELFF
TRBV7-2 CASSLEGRGSARNIQYF
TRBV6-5 CASGTSGSSYEQYF
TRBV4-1 CASSQRMQASMGYTF
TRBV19 CASSPRRRDTEAFF
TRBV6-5 CAILRDNSYEQYF
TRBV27 CASSSGTSGGARETQYF
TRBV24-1 CATSDPAGRGAYTGELFF
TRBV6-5 CASSRTLGSYNEQFF
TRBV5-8 CASTTTGKGYEQYF
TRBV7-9 CASSVTPWASGNTIYF
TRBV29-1 CSATSGTRYRYEQYF
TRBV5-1 CATRGASGVQETQYF
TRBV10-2 CASRDRYRAEAFF
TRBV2 CASSVLRANEKLFF
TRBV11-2 CASSLVVNTQYF
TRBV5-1 CASSLGQGARGTEAFF
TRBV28 CASSSGGMNTEAFF
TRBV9 CASSVISPEAFF
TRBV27 CAKTGWKRAFF
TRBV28 CASSLSLRGQALYEQYF
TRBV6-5 CASSYGQGGQPQHF
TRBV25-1 CASSPGIYNSPLHF
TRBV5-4 CASSLGQQNYGYTF
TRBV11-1 CASSRGRGNTEAFF
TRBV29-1 CSVEADRDNSPLHF
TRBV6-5 CASRGGQRYGYTF
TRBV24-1 CATSGFWENQPQHF
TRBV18 CASSSGRSEKLFF
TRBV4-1 CASSQEVRGSGQPQHF
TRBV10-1 CASSTGTAYTEAFF